This passage covers 3 T cell receptor beta chains from one sample sequenced in a study of chemoradiotherapy in HPV16-positive cancers. Measured with immunoSEQ multiplex PCR; TCRdb has only the in-frame clones, and not every one. Among 4,000 to 6,000 clones listed, approximately 88% were seen once. The specimen was tumor tissue, collected from a patient who underwent chemoradiotherapy. These receptors came from a human donor with HPV-associated anogenital cancer.

This chain links TRBV4-1 with TRBJ2-2, with TRBD1 matching over 10 bases. Losses at the gene ends were 7 bases for V and 5 bases for J; bases not matched to a gene: 4. This CDR3 has 14 residues. Looked up from germline, CDR1 is MGHRA and CDR2 is YSYEKL. The CDR3 bases are TGCGCCAGCACGGGGACAGGGGCTACCGGGGAGCTGTTTTTT. Amino acid sequence: CASTGTGATGELFF.

The genes are TRBV19 and TRBJ2-3, with D possibly being TRBD2 (5 bases). Per the germline V gene, CDR1 is LNHDA and CDR2 is SQIVND (reference sequence). The germline V and J ends were trimmed by 6 bases and 3 bases, with 13 bases remaining between them. The length of the CDR3 is 14 residues. The CDR3 nucleotides read TGTGCCAGTAGACGGACTGTGACGACAGATACGCAGTATTTT. This codes for CASRRTVTTDTQYF.

This clone was recorded once. The chain employs TRBV7-2 and TRBJ2-5; a possible D gene is TRBD2 (6 bases). Trimming cost V 5 bases and J 5 bases, with 15 bases left between them. Germline assignment: CDR1 SGHTA and CDR2 FQGNSA. This CDR3 has 14 residues. The CDR3, as DNA: TGTGCCAGCAGCCAAAATCCCCGGGGGGAGACCCAGTACTTC. It encodes CASSQNPRGETQYF.